This record looks at one T cell receptor beta chain sequence and its context. No antigen is known for it. Each gene name is a mouse one. The read comes to an end 1 residue before the CDR3 does, leaving the germline J gene to fill in the end. This sample was included in a study of tissue T cells after allogeneic stem cell transplantation. General observations from the study: In patients and mice, blood and spleen missed much of tissue repertoire. Anatomically similar tissues had similar TCR repertoires within each patient. Few T cell clones were shared across patients, but motif clusters showed tissue-specific shared signatures.

Here immunoSEQ multiplex PCR was the method, and the copy in TCRdb shows in-frame clones only, minus some. The data show more than 6,500 clones, approximately 34% seen once. Indicated time point: mouse harvest day 14 after allogeneic transplant. Tail vein injection delivered 10^7 T-cell-depleted bone marrow cells and 10^6 splenic CD5+ T cells. B6 (H2b) cells into BALB/c (H2d) mice; tissues taken at day 7 or 14. Losses at the gene ends were 0 bases for V and 8 bases for J; bases not matched to a gene: 7. The CDR3 sequence is 15 residues long. Germline CDR1 and CDR2: GKSSPN and SITVG. Sequenced sample: skin. This chain joins TRBV31 and TRBJ1-4; 9 bases map to TRBD1. The receptor comes from a female BALB/c mouse given C57BL/6 T cells with graft-versus-host disease after an allogeneic hematopoietic cell transplant. The sequenced part of the CDR3 DNA is TGTGCCTGGAGTCTCCCGGACAGGGGAGGAGAAAGATTATTT. As protein: CAWSLPDRGGERLF. The entire CDR3 is CAWSLPDRGGERLFF. The whole variable domain, remainder taken from reference TRBV31 and TRBJ1-4, is AQTIHQWPVAEIKAVGSPLSLGCTIKGKSSPNLYWYWQATGGTLQQLFYSITVGQVESVVQLNLSASRPKDDQFILSTEKLLLSHSGFYLCAWSLPDRGGERLFFGHGTKLSVL.